This is a list of T cell receptor beta chains from one sample in a study of cytomegalovirus exposure and HLA in healthy donors. TCRdb's copy holds only in-frame clones and misses some; the assay was immunoSEQ multiplex PCR. The sample consists of some 170,000 clones, 80% to 90% of them appearing once. Material: PBMCs. Receptors were obtained from a woman aged 45-65 years in good health and CMV-seronegative. Both conserved end residues are part of each CDR3. A D gene is named only where the DNA matches it firmly. Part of the rows lack a size; the others show once, few, many or a class for expanded clones.

>TRBV7-2|TRBJ1-2|once|TRBD1
CASSLGDRANGYTF
TGTGCCAGCAGCTTAGGGGACAGAGCGAATGGCTACACCTTC
>TRBV7-9|TRBJ1-1|few|-
CSSSHPSAEAFF
TGTTCCAGCAGCCACCCATCGGCGGAGGCTTTCTTT
>TRBV27|TRBJ2-3|-|-
CASSYDISTDTQYF
TGTGCCAGCAGTTATGACATTAGCACAGATACGCAGTATTTT
>TRBV7-8|TRBJ1-3|-|-
CASSSVGTPSGNTIYF
TGTGCCAGCAGCTCCGTCGGGACACCCTCTGGAAACACCATATATTTT
>TRBV6-1|TRBJ1-5|-|-
CASSATGIGQPQHF
TGTGCCAGCAGTGCCACAGGGATAGGACAGCCCCAGCATTTT
>TRBV7-2|TRBJ2-5|-|TRBD2
CASSFSGGQETQYF
TGTGCCAGCAGCTTTAGCGGGGGGCAAGAGACCCAGTACTTC
>TRBV29-1|TRBJ2-2|-|TRBD1
CSVSGQGDTGELFF
TGCAGCGTGAGCGGACAGGGGGACACCGGGGAGCTGTTTTTT
>TRBV5-6|TRBJ2-2|-|-
CASSLSVQPNTGELFF
TGTGCCAGCAGCTTGTCGGTCCAACCGAACACCGGGGAGCTGTTTTTT
>TRBV28|TRBJ1-1|-|-
CASSSAGGNTEAFF
TGTGCCAGCAGCTCCGCCGGGGGGAACACTGAAGCTTTCTTT
>TRBV5-1|TRBJ2-3|-|-
CASSRAVSSTDTQYF
TGCGCCAGCAGCAGAGCGGTATCTAGCACAGATACGCAGTATTTT
>TRBV5-3|TRBJ2-2|-|-
CARSLAAQGREASTNTGELFF
TGTGCCAGAAGCTTGGCAGCGCAGGGGCGAGAAGCCTCTACGAACACCGGGGAGCTGTTTTTT
>TRBV7-2|TRBJ2-7|-|-
CASSLGISGGYEQYF
TGTGCCAGCAGCTTAGGGATATCCGGGGGCTACGAGCAGTACTTC
>TRBV29-1|TRBJ2-3|-|-
CSVAGTGADTQYF
TGCAGCGTTGCGGGGACTGGGGCAGATACGCAGTATTTT
>TRBV28|TRBJ1-2|-|-
CASSHQVNYGYTF
TGTGCCAGCAGCCATCAGGTTAACTATGGCTACACCTTC
>TRBV5-6|TRBJ1-1|-|-
CASSLWGGKAFF
TGTGCCAGCAGCCTATGGGGAGGTAAAGCTTTCTTT
>TRBV5-6|TRBJ1-2|-|-
CASSPDSSNYGYTF
TGTGCCAGCAGCCCGGACAGTTCTAACTATGGCTACACCTTC
>TRBV6-5|TRBJ1-2|-|TRBD1
CASSFGTEHYGYTF
TGTGCCAGCAGTTTTGGGACAGAGCACTATGGCTACACCTTC
>TRBV11-2|TRBJ1-1|-|-
CASQGYTEAFF
TGTGCCAGCCAGGGGTACACTGAAGCTTTCTTT
>TRBV5-1|TRBJ2-3|-|-
CASSPRRQSTDTQYF
TGCGCCAGCAGCCCCCGGAGACAGAGCACAGATACGCAGTATTTT
>TRBV18|TRBJ2-5|once|-
CASSPNGETQYF
TGTGCCAGCTCACCAAACGGAGAGACCCAGTACTTC
>TRBV6-1|TRBJ2-1|-|TRBD1
CASRERDRGLTRSYNEQFF
TGTGCCAGCAGGGAACGGGACAGGGGGTTGACTAGGTCCTACAATGAGCAGTTCTTC
>TRBV5-4|TRBJ1-3|-|TRBD1
CASSSRQGIGNTIYF
TGTGCCAGCAGCTCCCGACAGGGAATAGGAAACACCATATATTTT
>TRBV7-8|TRBJ1-1|once|TRBD1
CASSLNRGKGEAFF
TGTGCCAGCAGCTTGAACAGGGGGAAAGGTGAAGCTTTCTTT
>TRBV7-9|TRBJ1-1|-|TRBD1
CSSSLGGQTNTEAFF
TGTTCCAGCAGCTTGGGGGGACAGACGAACACTGAAGCTTTCTTT
>TRBV6-5|TRBJ2-3|-|-
CASSYSRIPDTQYF
TGTGCCAGCAGTTACTCGCGGATCCCAGATACGCAGTATTTT
>TRBV18|TRBJ1-1|-|-
CASSVQETQGNTEAFF
TGTGCCAGCTCAGTACAAGAGACTCAGGGGAACACTGAAGCTTTCTTT
>TRBV15|TRBJ2-7|-|-
CATSRATVYEQYF
TGTGCCACCAGCAGGGCGACAGTTTACGAGCAGTACTTC
>TRBV11-2|TRBJ1-3|-|-
CASSLAGYRSGNTIYF
TGTGCCAGCAGCTTAGCGGGTTACAGGTCTGGAAACACCATATATTTT
>TRBV6-1|TRBJ2-7|-|-
CASKDTRREQYF
TGTGCCAGCAAGGACACTCGACGCGAGCAGTACTTC
>TRBV7-8|TRBJ1-5|-|-
CASSRGSSSNQPQHF
TGTGCCAGCAGTCGGGGGTCCTCCAGCAATCAGCCCCAGCATTTT
>TRBV2|TRBJ2-2|-|-
CASSKDARGTGELFF
TGTGCCAGCAGTAAGGACGCCAGGGGCACCGGGGAGCTGTTTTTT
>TRBV4-3|TRBJ1-2|-|-
CASSQDPWEGYTF
TGCGCCAGCAGCCAAGATCCTTGGGAGGGCTACACCTTC
>TRBV5-1|TRBJ1-3|-|-
CASSLGGPGNTIYF
TGCGCCAGCAGCTTGGGGGGGCCCGGAAACACCATATATTTT
>TRBV28|TRBJ2-7|-|TRBD1
CASSFHGTGKSYEQYF
TGTGCCAGCAGTTTTCACGGGACAGGGAAATCCTACGAGCAGTACTTC
>TRBV28|TRBJ2-4|-|-
CATRMGAGAKNIQYF
TGTGCCACCCGAATGGGAGCGGGAGCCAAAAACATTCAGTACTTC
>TRBV6-6|TRBJ2-7|-|TRBD1
CASRRDRSSYEQYF
TGTGCCAGCAGGAGGGACAGGTCCTCCTACGAGCAGTACTTC
>TRBV6-1|TRBJ1-6|-|-
CASSEGQGYSPLHF
TGTGCCAGCAGTGAAGGGCAGGGGTATTCACCCCTCCACTTT
>TRBV7-3|TRBJ2-3|-|-
CASSLVSDRTDTQYF
TGTGCCAGCAGCTTAGTCAGCGACCGCACAGATACGCAGTATTTT
>TRBV28|TRBJ1-2|-|-
CASSMPGGNYGYTF
TGTGCCAGCAGTATGCCGGGGGGGAACTATGGCTACACCTTC
>TRBV6-5|TRBJ2-7|-|-
CASSYTGSAEQYF
TGTGCCAGCAGTTATACCGGGAGTGCCGAGCAGTACTTC
>TRBV27|TRBJ1-5|few|TRBD1
CASSLSWTGGQPQHF
TGTGCCAGCAGTTTATCGTGGACAGGGGGCCAGCCCCAGCATTTT
>TRBV7-9|TRBJ2-1|-|-
CASRTGDNEQFF
TGTGCCAGCAGGACCGGAGACAATGAGCAGTTCTTC
>TRBV10-3|TRBJ2-3|few|TRBD2
CAIRGTSGSFTDTQYF
TGTGCCATCAGGGGGACTAGCGGGTCGTTCACAGATACGCAGTATTTT
>TRBV5-1|TRBJ1-1|-|TRBD1
CASRQGIGDSIHRF
TGCGCCAGCCGACAGGGAATAGGGGACAGCATCCACCGGTTT
>TRBV28|TRBJ2-7|-|TRBD1
CASSPQGDSQNEQYF
TGTGCCAGCAGCCCTCAGGGGGACAGTCAGAACGAGCAGTACTTC
>TRBV28|TRBJ2-5|-|-
CASSFYRDQETQYF
TGTGCCAGCAGTTTTTACAGGGACCAAGAGACCCAGTACTTC
>TRBV28|TRBJ1-1|-|-
CASSLPGAEAFF
TGTGCCAGCAGTTTGCCAGGGGCAGAAGCTTTCTTT
>TRBV7-2|TRBJ1-1|-|TRBD1
CASSLGQANTEAFF
TGTGCCAGCAGTTTAGGACAGGCGAACACTGAAGCTTTCTTT
>TRBV5-1|TRBJ1-1|-|-
CASSDERRTEAFF
TGCGCCAGCAGCGATGAACGGAGGACTGAAGCTTTCTTT
>TRBV7-2|TRBJ1-5|-|-
CASRGGGGSNQPQHF
TGTGCCAGCAGGGGCGGAGGTGGGAGCAATCAGCCCCAGCATTTT
>TRBV11-2|TRBJ2-7|-|-
CASSFQGFGFEEQYF
TGTGCCAGCAGCTTCCAGGGCTTTGGGTTTGAAGAGCAGTACTTC
>TRBV7-2|TRBJ2-7|-|TRBD2
CASRKRDSSYEQYF
TGTGCCAGCAGGAAGCGGGACTCATCCTACGAGCAGTACTTC
>TRBV18|TRBJ1-2|-|TRBD1
CASSSAPGTGKRYGYTF
TGTGCCAGCTCATCCGCTCCCGGGACAGGGAAACGCTATGGCTACACCTTC
>TRBV4-3|TRBJ2-3|-|-
CASSQEGWNSGTDTQYF
TGCGCCAGCAGCCAAGAGGGGTGGAATAGCGGCACAGATACGCAGTATTTT
>TRBV7-2|TRBJ2-7|-|TRBD1
CASSLEGDRRNEQYF
TGTGCCAGCAGCTTAGAGGGGGACAGGAGGAACGAGCAGTACTTC
>TRBV10-3|TRBJ1-2|few|TRBD1
CAISSTGGRRGYTF
TGTGCCATCAGTAGCACAGGGGGTCGGCGGGGCTACACCTTC
>TRBV14|TRBJ1-2|-|-
CASSQAGFLGYTF
TGTGCCAGCAGCCAAGCAGGGTTCCTTGGCTACACCTTC
>TRBV13|TRBJ1-2|-|TRBD1
CASSHRGQNYGYTF
TGTGCCAGCAGCCATCGGGGACAGAACTATGGCTACACCTTC
>TRBV28|TRBJ1-1|-|-
CASSLFQGGTEAFF
TGTGCCAGCAGTTTATTTCAGGGCGGCACTGAAGCTTTCTTT